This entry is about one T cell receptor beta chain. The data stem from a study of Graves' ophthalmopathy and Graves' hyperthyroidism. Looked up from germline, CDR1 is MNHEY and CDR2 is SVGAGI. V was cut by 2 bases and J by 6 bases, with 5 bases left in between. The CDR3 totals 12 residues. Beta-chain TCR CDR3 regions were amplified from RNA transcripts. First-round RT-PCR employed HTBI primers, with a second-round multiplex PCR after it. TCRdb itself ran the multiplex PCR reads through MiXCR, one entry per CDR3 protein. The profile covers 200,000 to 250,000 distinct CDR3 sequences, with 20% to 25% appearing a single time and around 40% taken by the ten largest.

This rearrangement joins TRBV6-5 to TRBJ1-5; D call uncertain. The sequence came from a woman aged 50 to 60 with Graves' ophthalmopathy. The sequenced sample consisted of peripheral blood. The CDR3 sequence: CASSYEVQPQHF. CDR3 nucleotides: TGTGCCAGCAGTTACGAAGTTCAGCCCCAGCATTTT.